The 22 T cell receptor beta chains below all came from one sample that was sequenced in a study of CD8 T cells in Susac syndrome. Random hexamers served to reverse transcribe roughly 0.5 to 1 ug RNA. Via MiXCR, TCRdb re-called the immunoSEQ multiplex PCR reads, giving one row per CDR3 protein. The sample consists of 200,000 to 250,000 distinct CDR3 sequences, 90% to 95% of them appearing once. The sequencing sample was made of CD4+ T cells from PBMCs. All receptors come from a human donor with multiple sclerosis.

The V call is TRBV2, the J call TRBJ2-7; TRBD1 is a possible D gene (6 bases). The CDR3 is made up of 13 amino acids. The V end lost 2 bases, the J end lost 4 bases, and 9 bases lay between the germline ends. CDR1 and CDR2 from the germline V gene are SNHLY and FYNNEI. CDR3 sequence: CASSEQGLYEQYF. CDR3 nucleotide sequence: TGTGCCAGCAGTGAACAGGGGCTTTACGAGCAGTACTTC. The entire variable domain, with the rest obtained from reference TRBV2 and TRBJ2-7, is as follows: EPEVTQTPSHQVTQMGQEVILRCVPISNHLYFYWYRQILGQKVEFLVSFYNNEISEKSEIFDDQFSVERPDGSNFTLKIRSTKLEDSAMYFCASSEQGLYEQYFGPGTRLTVT.

The rearrangement uses TRBV25-1 and TRBJ1-2; perhaps TRBD1 as D (6 bases). Germline V gene data show CDR1 as MGHDK and CDR2 as SYGVNS. The V and J ends lost 2 bases and 4 bases respectively, with 11 bases between them. CDR3 length: 14 amino acids. The CDR3 DNA reads as TGTGCCAGCAGTGAACCCGGGACACCCTATGGCTACACCTTC. Amino acid sequence: CASSEPGTPYGYTF.

This rearrangement joins TRBV5-6 to TRBJ1-2; TRBD1 matches at 8 bases. Unmatched junction bases numbered 9, after V lost 4 bases and J lost 7 bases. This CDR3 region has 14 residues. From germline, CDR1 is SGHDT and CDR2 YYEEEE. The CDR3 reads CASSLWQGASGYTF. CDR3 coding DNA: TGTGCCAGCAGCCTATGGCAGGGGGCGTCTGGCTACACCTTC.

The chain links TRBV3-1 to TRBJ2-7; a possible D gene is TRBD1 (8 bases). This CDR3 comprises 24 residues. The V end was cut by 0 bases, the J end by 2 bases, with 38 bases between. CDR1 and CDR2 (germline): LGHDT, YNNKEL (reference sequence). DNA for the CDR3: TGTGCCAGCAGCCAAGACACCACCAGGGGGCGTGAGAGCGGGGATGAGGTCGGCACCTACGAGCAGTACGTC. Its translation: CASSQDTTRGRESGDEVGTYEQYV.

The J gene is TRBJ1-1, the V gene TRBV9; weak D call: TRBD1 (5 bases). V was cut by 5 bases and J by 2 bases, with 10 bases left in between. Looked up from germline, CDR1 is SGDLS and CDR2 is YYNGEE. The CDR3 is 13 amino acids. CDR3 residues: CASSRGSNTEAFF. The CDR3 DNA sequence: TGTGCCAGCAGTAGGGGATCTAACACTGAAGCTTTCTTT.

The rearrangement uses TRBV12-3 or TRBV12-4 and TRBJ1-3, with D unclear. V shed 6 bases and J shed 0 bases, with 12 bases lying between them. The CDR3 consists of 15 residues. The CDR3 region is CASSKDRDSGNTIYF. For the CDR3, the DNA is TGTGCCAGCAGCAAGGACCGAGACTCTGGAAACACCATATATTTT.

This clonotype has a single count. The chain recombines TRBV6-2 or TRBV6-3 with TRBJ1-5; D call uncertain. The germline V and J ends were trimmed by 6 bases and 1 base, with 4 bases remaining between them. The CDR3 has 12 residues. Per the germline V gene, CDR1 is MNHEY and CDR2 is SVGEGT. The CDR3 loop is CASRKSNQPQHF. As DNA, the CDR3 is TGTGCCAGCAGAAAAAGCAATCAGCCCCAGCATTTT.

This chain links TRBV20-1 with TRBJ1-4; no clear D. This CDR3 spans 14 amino acids. The V gene lost 0 bases and the J gene lost 10 bases, with 15 bases spanning the gap. Germline values: CDR1 DFQATT, CDR2 SNEGSKA (reference sequence). The CDR3 DNA follows: TGCAGTGCTAGAGATATCGACACCTCGGGAAAACTGTTTTTT. Translated, it gives CSARDIDTSGKLFF.

This chain joins TRBV18 and TRBJ2-7, with D possibly called TRBD1 or TRBD2 (5 bases each). V gave up 6 bases and J gave up 3 bases, with 12 bases separating them. Germline-derived CDR1 and CDR2 are KGHSH and LQKENI. There are 13 residues in the CDR3. The chain's CDR3 is CASSAGANYEQYF. CDR3 in DNA: TGTGCCAGCTCTGCCGGGGCTAACTACGAGCAGTACTTC.

The chain carries TRBV1 and TRBJ2-1; the table's TRBD1 call for D was not verified on the DNA. TRBV1 is marked as a pseudogene. CDR3 length: 14 residues. The CDR3 loop reads CTSSQDNPGNEQFF. The CDR3 bases are TGCACCAGCAGCCAAGATAATCCCGGCAATGAGCAGTTCTTC.

V and J are TRBV20-1 and TRBJ2-1; 9 bases line up with TRBD2. Per germline, CDR1 DFQATT and CDR2 SNEGSKA (reference sequence). The CDR3 is 14 amino acids. With 1 base clipped from V and 2 bases from J, the junction kept 0 bases outside the gene matches. DNA of the CDR3: TGCAGTGCTAGAGGACTAGCGGCCTACAATGAGCAGTTCTTC. It specifies CSARGLAAYNEQFF.

J is TRBJ2-1 and V is TRBV5-4; D unclear. Per the germline V gene, CDR1 is SGHNT and CDR2 is YYREEE (reference sequence). V was clipped by 0 bases and J by 10 bases, with 11 bases between them. The CDR3 covers 13 residues. CDR3: CASSLEPSREQFF. For the CDR3, the DNA is TGTGCCAGCAGCTTGGAGCCTTCTCGGGAGCAGTTCTTC.

This chain connects TRBV5-1 to TRBJ2-7, with 10 bases fitting TRBD2. Germline values: CDR1 SGHRS, CDR2 YFSETQ. V shed 6 bases and J 2 bases; nucleotides not matched to a gene: 5. This CDR3 contains 14 residues. CDR3 loop: CASTLAGATYEQYF. Written as DNA, the CDR3 is TGCGCCAGCACCCTAGCGGGGGCCACCTACGAGCAGTACTTC.

The chain has TRBV5-1 and TRBJ2-3; no clear D. The CDR3 length is 18 residues. Trimming shortened V by 0 bases and J by 2 bases, and 19 bases separated the two germline ends. CDR1 SGHRS and CDR2 YFSETQ come from the germline V gene. This CDR3 is CASSLGRLPRLSTDTQYF. CDR3 DNA sequence: TGCGCCAGCAGCTTGGGAAGGCTTCCTCGTCTTTCCACAGATACGCAGTATTTT.

J is TRBJ2-7 and V is TRBV3-1, with D hard to call. Trimming took 1 base from V and 11 from J, leaving 9 bases between them. Looked up from germline, CDR1 is LGHDT and CDR2 is YNNKEL (reference sequence). This CDR3 has 11 residues. As DNA, the CDR3 is TGTGCCAGCAGCCAAGGGTGGTTAGAGTACTTC. Translated, it gives CASSQGWLEYF.

The V call is TRBV3-1, the J call TRBJ2-7; D ambiguous. The CDR3 sequence is 13 residues long. In germline, CDR1 is LGHDT, CDR2 YNNKEL (reference sequence). Trimming took 4 bases from V and 0 from J, leaving 7 bases between them. CDR3 residues: CASSPRSSYEQYF. CDR3 coding DNA: TGTGCCAGCAGCCCTAGGTCCTCCTACGAGCAGTACTTC.

This CDR3 is CSARGQTTLEPFF. Written as DNA, the CDR3 is TGCAGTGCTAGAGGACAGACTACCCTCGAGCCTTTCTTT. The chain carries TRBV20-1 and TRBJ1-1; tentatively, D is TRBD1 (5 bases). The V gene's germline CDR1 is DFQATT and CDR2 SNEGSKA (reference sequence). V was shortened by 1 base and J by 12 bases, with 18 bases between the two germline ends. The CDR3 has 13 amino acids.

The chain recombines TRBV4-1 with TRBJ2-5; either TRBD1 or TRBD2 may fit D (5 bases each). The V and J ends lost 2 bases and 3 bases respectively, with 16 bases between them. In germline, CDR1 is MGHRA, CDR2 YSYEKL. There are 16 residues in the CDR3. The DNA for the CDR3 is TGCGCCAGCAGCCAACTTACCGGGACGGCTAAAGAGACCCAGTACTTC. This codes for CASSQLTGTAKETQYF.

The chain links TRBV4-1 to TRBJ2-7; 7 bases agree with TRBD2. The CDR3 extends over 14 amino acids. Unmatched junction bases numbered 2, after V lost 0 bases and J lost 3 bases. Germline V CDR1 and CDR2: MGHRA, YSYEKL. CDR3 sequence (DNA): TGCGCCAGCAGCCAAGACGGGAGGATCTACGAGCAGTACTTC. Its protein is CASSQDGRIYEQYF.

J is TRBJ1-4 and V is TRBV5-6, with D uncertain. V dropped 0 bases and J dropped 7 bases, with 10 bases sitting between them. Per the germline V gene, CDR1 is SGHDT and CDR2 is YYEEEE. There are 14 residues in the CDR3. DNA of the CDR3: TGTGCCAGCAGCTTGGGGGCGCGAGGTGAAAAACTGTTTTTT. The encoded protein is CASSLGARGEKLFF. The complete variable domain, with remaining parts taken from reference TRBV5-6 and TRBJ1-4, reads DAGVTQSPTHLIKTRGQQVTLRCSPKSGHDTVSWYQQALGQGPQFIFQYYEEEERQRGNFPDRFSGHQFPNYSSELNVNALLLGDSALYLCASSLGARGEKLFFGSGTQLSVL.

This clonotype has a single count. This chain links TRBV24-1 with TRBJ2-2; TRBD1 or TRBD2 may be the D gene (7 bases each). Germline V lookup: CDR1 KGHDR, CDR2 SFDVKD. CDR3 size: 16 residues. Trimming left V 5 bases short and J 0 bases short, with 12 bases between. The CDR3 nucleotides read TGTGCCACCAGTGTGGGAGGGGGCGCGAACACCGGGGAGCTGTTTTTT. Amino acids: CATSVGGGANTGELFF.

This chain joins TRBV5-1 and TRBJ2-7; 10 positions match TRBD2. Germline loops: CDR1 SGHRS, CDR2 YFSETQ. V lost 0 bases, J lost 2 bases, and 2 bases stayed unmatched. This CDR3 spans 15 amino acids. The CDR3 DNA sequence: TGCGCCAGCAGCTTGGTAGCGGGAGGTACCTACGAGCAGTACGTC. Translation: CASSLVAGGTYEQYV.